This TCR beta chain was observed in a study of response to subunit inactivated influenza vaccine. Study-wide findings and caveats: Authors suggested each seasonal flu vaccination may recruit only limited numbers of new T cells.

As for this clonotype: Its cognate antigen is unknown.

Trimming removed 5 bases from V and 7 bases from J; junction bases left unmatched: 7. Germline loops: CDR1 SQVTM, CDR2 ANQGSEA. CDR3 length equals 12 residues. TCRdb itself ran the RT-PCR reads through MiXCR, one entry per CDR3 protein. Of roughly 760,000 distinct CDR3 sequences listed, approximately 22% were seen once; the top ten hold about 9.4%. This receptor was identified in a man in his fifties who received an inactivated influenza vaccine. The input for sequencing was PBMCs from blood, taken approximately 5 days after vaccination. The V and J genes are TRBV29-1 and TRBJ2-7, with TRBD1 matching over 8 bases. CDR3: CSVSRGPREQYF. CDR3 sequence (DNA): TGCAGCGTTTCCAGGGGGCCTCGGGAGCAGTACTTC.